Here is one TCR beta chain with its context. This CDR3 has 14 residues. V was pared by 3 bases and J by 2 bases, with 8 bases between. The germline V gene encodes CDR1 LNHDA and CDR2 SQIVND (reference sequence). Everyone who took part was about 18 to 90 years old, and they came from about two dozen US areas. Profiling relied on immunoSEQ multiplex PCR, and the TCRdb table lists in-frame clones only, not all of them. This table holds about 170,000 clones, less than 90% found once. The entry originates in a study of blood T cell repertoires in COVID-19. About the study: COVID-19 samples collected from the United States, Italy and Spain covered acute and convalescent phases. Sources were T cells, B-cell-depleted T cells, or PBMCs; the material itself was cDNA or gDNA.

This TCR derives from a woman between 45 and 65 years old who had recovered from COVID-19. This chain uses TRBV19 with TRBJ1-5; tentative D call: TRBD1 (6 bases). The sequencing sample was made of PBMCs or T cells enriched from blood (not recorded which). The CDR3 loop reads CASSMTGGNQPQHF. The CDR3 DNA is TGTGCCAGTAGTATGACAGGAGGCAATCAGCCCCAGCATTTT.